The 5 T cell receptor beta chains below come from one sample, sequenced in a study of shared clonotypes between healthy human individuals. Only in-frame clones appear in the TCRdb table, and some are missing; sequencing was by immunoSEQ multiplex PCR. The sample includes 2,100,000 or so clones, approximately 95% of them seen just once. Source material: naive CD4+ T cells sorted from blood. Subset of the sample: CD45RA+ positively selected. The receptors were sampled from a man between 18 and 29 years old in good health.

This chain links TRBV18 with TRBJ1-3; D perhaps matches TRBD1 (6 bases). The V end was cut by 2 bases, the J end by 4 bases, with 12 bases between. The CDR3 is 15 residues long. Germline CDR1 KGHSH, CDR2 LQKENI. In nucleotides, the CDR3 is TGTGCCAGCTCACCAGGGGGGGCGTCGGGAAACACCATATATTTT. Amino acid sequence: CASSPGGASGNTIYF.

The chain carries TRBV5-1 and TRBJ2-7; TRBD1 agrees at 7 bases. This CDR3 region has 14 residues. Unmatched junction bases numbered 11, after V lost 4 bases and J lost 7 bases. CDR1 and CDR2 (germline): SGHRS, YFSETQ. This chain's CDR3 is CASSTRQGRGEQYF. CDR3 nucleotide sequence: TGCGCCAGCAGCACTAGACAGGGTCGGGGAGAGCAGTACTTC. Using reference TRBV5-1 and TRBJ2-7 for the parts outside the CDR3, the full variable domain is KAGVTQTPRYLIKTRGQQVTLSCSPISGHRSVSWYQQTPGQGLQFLFEYFSETQRNKGNFPGRFSGRQFSNSRSEMNVSTLELGDSALYLCASSTRQGRGEQYFGPGTRLTVT.

The V call is TRBV30, the J call TRBJ1-4; tentatively, D is TRBD1 (5 bases). Germline CDR1 reads GTSNPN; CDR2 reads SVGIG (reference sequence). The CDR3 has 15 residues. V dropped 1 base and J dropped 2 bases, with 11 bases sitting between them. The CDR3 DNA reads TGTGCCTGGAGTGCAGGGATCGGGACTAATGAAAAACTGTTTTTT. This encodes CAWSAGIGTNEKLFF.

The chain carries TRBV18 and TRBJ2-1; D ambiguous. Germline CDR1 is KGHSH and CDR2 is LQKENI. V was cut by 2 bases and J by 3 bases, with 5 bases left in between. The CDR3 runs 13 residues. CDR3 nucleotide sequence: TGTGCCAGCTCACCAACAAACTACAATGAGCAGTTCTTC. It codes for CASSPTNYNEQFF.

The DNA of the CDR3 is TGTGCCAGCAGCTTGGGGGGATCACCAACCTATGGCTACACCTTC. The encoded protein is CASSLGGSPTYGYTF. The rearrangement uses TRBV5-4 and TRBJ1-2; D gene unclear. Trimming left V 0 bases short and J 4 bases short, with 13 bases between. Per germline, CDR1 SGHNT and CDR2 YYREEE (reference sequence). This CDR3 spans 15 amino acids.